This is a list of T cell receptor beta chains from one sample in a study of blood T cell repertoires in COVID-19. The repertoire was sequenced with immunoSEQ multiplex PCR; TCRdb's copy has only in-frame clones and lacks some. The sample has about 300,000 clones; roughly nine tenths are singletons. What was sequenced was peripheral blood. Source of these receptors: a woman younger than 45 with COVID-19, enrolled during active disease. Each CDR3 is given with its conserved first and last residue. Each record gives: V gene, clone size, D gene, J gene, CDR3 DNA, CDR3 protein. The D gene is left open where the match is weak. Rows may omit the clone size; those that give it use once, few, many or a size class.

TRBV5-1	-	-	TRBJ2-5	TGCGCCAGCAGCTTGGAAAACATGGAGACCCAGTACTTC	CASSLENMETQYF
TRBV18	-	-	TRBJ2-5	TGTGCCAGCTCACCCAGCCAAGAGACCCAGTACTTC	CASSPSQETQYF
TRBV11-3	once	-	TRBJ1-1	TGTGCCAGCAGCCCCTGGACAGTTAGAATTGAAGCTTTCTTT	CASSPWTVRIEAFF
TRBV11-2	-	TRBD2	TRBJ2-2	TGTGCCAGCAGCCACGGACTAGCGGGAAGGGGCGGGGAGCTGTTTTTT	CASSHGLAGRGGELFF
TRBV7-8	-	-	TRBJ2-2	TGTGCCAGCAGGCTACGAGACAGTGTCGATACCGGGGAGCTGTTTTTT	CASRLRDSVDTGELFF
TRBV10-3	-	-	TRBJ1-5	TGTGCCATCAGTGAGGGGGGGAACGACCAGCCCCAGCATTTT	CAISEGGNDQPQHF
TRBV7-9	-	TRBD2	TRBJ2-1	TGTGCCAGCAGCTCCAGCGGGGGGCTCTACAATGAGCAGTTCTTC	CASSSSGGLYNEQFF
TRBV5-1	-	TRBD2	TRBJ2-1	TGCGCCAGCAGCATCAGCGGGGGGGCGCATGAGCAGTTCTTC	CASSISGGAHEQFF
TRBV4-1	-	TRBD2	TRBJ2-7	TGCGCCAGCAGCCAAGGTAGCGGGGGGGCCTACGAGCAGTACTTC	CASSQGSGGAYEQYF
TRBV18	-	TRBD1	TRBJ2-7	TGTGCCAGCTCACCGCGGACAGGGAATACCGACGAGCAGTACTTC	CASSPRTGNTDEQYF
TRBV4-1	-	-	TRBJ1-1	TGCGCCAGCAGCCGAACGGACACTGAAGCTTTCTTT	CASSRTDTEAFF
TRBV5-1	-	TRBD1	TRBJ2-2	TGCGCCAGCAAGTGGGGACAGGGCATAAACACCGGGGAGCTGTTTTTT	CASKWGQGINTGELFF
TRBV28	-	TRBD1	TRBJ1-1	TGTGCCAGCAAGACAGGGGGCTATGGGGGTGAAGCTTTCTTT	CASKTGGYGGEAFF
TRBV3-1/TRBV3-2	-	-	TRBJ2-5	TGTGCCAGCAGCCAAGAGTTTTCGACTTCGGAGACAGGCGGAGAGACCCAGTACTTC	CASSQEFSTSETGGETQYF
TRBV12-3/TRBV12-4	-	-	TRBJ2-3	TGTGCCAGCAGTTTTGGGAGGACGCAGTATTTT	CASSFGRTQYF
TRBV5-1	-	TRBD1	TRBJ1-2	TGCGCCACCCGAGGGGACAGGGCCGGAGGCTACACCTTC	CATRGDRAGGYTF
TRBV24-1	-	-	TRBJ1-4	TGTGCCACCAGTGATGGAGTCTCCTCGCGGGAAAAACTGTTTTTT	CATSDGVSSREKLFF
TRBV19	-	-	TRBJ1-2	TGTGCCAGTAGAGATAACAGAAATCTTAACTATGGCTACACCTTC	CASRDNRNLNYGYTF
TRBV24-1	-	TRBD2	TRBJ2-7	TGTGCCACCAGTGCCCACTCAACTAGCGGGGGTACATACGAGCAGTACTTC	CATSAHSTSGGTYEQYF
TRBV5-1	-	TRBD2	TRBJ2-7	TGCGCCAGCAGCTCCGGGGGGGCTCTGGGCGAGCAGTACTTC	CASSSGGALGEQYF
TRBV7-2	once	TRBD1	TRBJ1-2	TGTGCCAGCAGCTTATCGGGACAGGGGTACTATGGCTACACCTTC	CASSLSGQGYYGYTF
TRBV25-1	-	TRBD1	TRBJ2-7	TGTGCCAGCCGGACAGGGGTCGAGCAGTACTTC	CASRTGVEQYF
TRBV14	-	TRBD1	TRBJ1-1	TGTGCCAGCAGCCAATTGGGACAGGGGAACACTGAAGCTTTCTTT	CASSQLGQGNTEAFF
TRBV28	-	TRBD1	TRBJ1-6	TGTGCCAGCAGCCGCACGACGGGACAGGGTGGAGGATCACCCCTCCACTTT	CASSRTTGQGGGSPLHF
TRBV2	once	-	TRBJ1-4	TGTGCCAGCAGTGAAGCGGGCAGGGAATGGGAAAAACTGTTTTTT	CASSEAGREWEKLFF
TRBV12-3/TRBV12-4	-	-	TRBJ1-2	TGTGCCAGCAGTTTAATGAGCTATGGCTACACCTTC	CASSLMSYGYTF
TRBV29-1	-	TRBD1	TRBJ1-2	TGCAGCGTTGAAGCGGTCAGGGGGTCCGGCTACACCTTC	CSVEAVRGSGYTF
TRBV6-5	-	-	TRBJ2-4	TGTGCCAGCAGGCCTACAGGGTTAAAAAACATTCAGTACTTC	CASRPTGLKNIQYF
TRBV7-9	few	TRBD2	TRBJ2-3	TGTGCCAGCACCCTCGGCCTAGCGGGGGGAACAGATACGCAGTATTTT	CASTLGLAGGTDTQYF
TRBV18	-	TRBD1	TRBJ1-5	TGTGCCAGCTCACCACAGACGACTGGACAGGGGGTTCATCAGCCCCAGCATTTT	CASSPQTTGQGVHQPQHF
TRBV6-5	-	TRBD1	TRBJ2-5	TGTGCCAGCACAAAAACCGGACAGGGGGCCTACCAGTACTTC	CASTKTGQGAYQYF
TRBV10-3	-	TRBD1	TRBJ2-1	TGTGCCATCAGTTCGTCCTCCGGGACAGGGCCTTACAATGAGCAGTTCTTC	CAISSSSGTGPYNEQFF
TRBV18	-	TRBD1	TRBJ1-1	TGTGCCAGCTCACGTCGACAGGGGAGGGACACTGAAGCTTTCTTT	CASSRRQGRDTEAFF
TRBV4-3	-	TRBD2	TRBJ2-1	TGCGCCAGCAGCCCCTCCCCGCTAGCGGGGGGGCCGAATGAGCAGTTCTTC	CASSPSPLAGGPNEQFF
TRBV7-6	-	TRBD2	TRBJ2-5	TGTGCCAGCAGCGCCGCGGGAGCGGGGGCCCAAGAGACCCAGTACTTC	CASSAAGAGAQETQYF
TRBV24-1	few	-	TRBJ2-2	TGTGCCACCGGACAGTACACCGGGGAGCTGTTTTTT	CATGQYTGELFF
TRBV18	-	-	TRBJ1-1	TGTGCCAGCTCACCAAGGGAGGCGCGGGTTGGCACTGAAGCTTTCTTT	CASSPREARVGTEAFF
TRBV27	once	-	TRBJ2-2	TGTGCCAGCAGTTCTCAGGGCACCGGGGAGCTGTTTTTT	CASSSQGTGELFF
TRBV7-2	-	-	TRBJ1-6	TGTGCCAGTAGCGATTGGGGGGTTGGTTCACCCCTCCACTTT	CASSDWGVGSPLHF
TRBV5-1	once	-	TRBJ1-1	TGCGCCAGCAGCCGTACAGGGCCGAACACTGAAGCTTTCTTT	CASSRTGPNTEAFF
TRBV3-1/TRBV3-2	once	-	TRBJ2-3	TGTGCCAGCAGCCAAGACGGGGGAAGGGCAGGCACAGATACGCAGTATTTT	CASSQDGGRAGTDTQYF
TRBV30	-	-	TRBJ1-6	TGTGCCTGGAGCGCAGAGCAGGGAAGGAATTCACCCCTCCACTTT	CAWSAEQGRNSPLHF
TRBV6-6	-	TRBD2	TRBJ2-3	TGTGCCAGCAGTCGTATTAAAAGCGGGGGCACAGATACGCAGTATTTT	CASSRIKSGGTDTQYF
TRBV4-1	-	-	TRBJ2-2	TGCGCCAGCAGCCCAGCGACTTCTCTACCGGGGGAGCTGTTTTTT	CASSPATSLPGELFF
TRBV18	-	-	TRBJ1-6	TGTGCCAGCTCACCCTCGGACAGCAGCTCCTATAATTCACCCCTCCACTTT	CASSPSDSSSYNSPLHF
TRBV7-9	-	-	TRBJ1-5	TGTGCCAGCAGCGCCCGCGGGGGGTCCGACAATCAGCCCCAGCATTTT	CASSARGGSDNQPQHF
TRBV29-1	few	-	TRBJ1-3	TGCAGCGTCCGGGACACAAACACCATATATTTT	CSVRDTNTIYF
TRBV15	-	-	TRBJ1-2	TGTGCCACCAGCAGAGCTGGGGGGGCTGGAAATGGCTACACCTTC	CATSRAGGAGNGYTF
TRBV19	-	TRBD2	TRBJ2-3	TGTGCCAGTAGTGACTCTCAGGGGACTAGCGGGGGACGAGATACGCAGTATTTT	CASSDSQGTSGGRDTQYF
TRBV6-6	-	TRBD1	TRBJ1-1	TGTGCCAGCAGTTTTCCGGGGACAGGGCCTGAAGCTTTCTTT	CASSFPGTGPEAFF
TRBV27	-	-	TRBJ2-3	TGTGCCAGCAGTCCACGTTATGAGACCAAGCGGACAGATACGCAGTATTTT	CASSPRYETKRTDTQYF
TRBV27	-	-	TRBJ1-5	TGTGCCAGCAGTTTATCAGGGGTCAATCAGCCCCAGCATTTT	CASSLSGVNQPQHF
TRBV6-5	-	-	TRBJ1-3	TGTGCCAGCACTTTGGGAGGAGTGGGAAACACCATATATTTT	CASTLGGVGNTIYF
TRBV30	-	TRBD2	TRBJ2-3	TGTGCCTGGAGTGTTGAAAGGACTAGCGGTTGGGATACGCAGTATTTT	CAWSVERTSGWDTQYF
TRBV3-1/TRBV3-2	-	TRBD1	TRBJ1-4	TGTGCCAGCAGCCAAGGGGACAGGAATGAAAAACTGTTTTTT	CASSQGDRNEKLFF
TRBV6-1	once	-	TRBJ1-6	TGTGCCAGCAGTCACCCCGGGGGAGGCAATTCACCCCTCCACTTT	CASSHPGGGNSPLHF
TRBV4-2	-	-	TRBJ1-5	TGTGCCAGCAGCCAAGATCGGGGGGGCGACCAGCCCCAGCATTTT	CASSQDRGGDQPQHF
TRBV6-5	-	-	TRBJ2-5	TGTGCCAGCAGCAGGGCAACCCAAGAGACCCAGTACTTC	CASSRATQETQYF